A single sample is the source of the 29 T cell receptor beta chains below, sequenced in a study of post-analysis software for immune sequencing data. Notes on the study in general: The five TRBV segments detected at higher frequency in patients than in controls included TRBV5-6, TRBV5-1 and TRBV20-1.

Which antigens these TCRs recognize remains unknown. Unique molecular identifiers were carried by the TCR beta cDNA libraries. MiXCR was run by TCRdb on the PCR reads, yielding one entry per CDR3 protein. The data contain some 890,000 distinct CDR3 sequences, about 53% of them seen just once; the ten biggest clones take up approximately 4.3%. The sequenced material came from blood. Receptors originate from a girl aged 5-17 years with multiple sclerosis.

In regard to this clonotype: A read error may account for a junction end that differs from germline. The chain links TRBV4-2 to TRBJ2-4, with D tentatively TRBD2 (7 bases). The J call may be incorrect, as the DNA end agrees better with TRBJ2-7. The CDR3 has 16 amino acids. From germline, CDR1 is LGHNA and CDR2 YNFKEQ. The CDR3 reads CANSPVGAGAGYEQYF. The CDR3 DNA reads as TGTGCCAACAGCCCAGTTGGGGCGGGGGCGGGTTACGAGCAGTACTTC.

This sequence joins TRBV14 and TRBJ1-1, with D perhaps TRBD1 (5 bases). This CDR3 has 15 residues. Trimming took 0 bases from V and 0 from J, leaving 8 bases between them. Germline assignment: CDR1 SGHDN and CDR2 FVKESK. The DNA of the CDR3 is TGTGCCAGCAGCCAAGATCCCAGGGTGAACACTGAAGCTTTCTTT. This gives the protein CASSQDPRVNTEAFF.

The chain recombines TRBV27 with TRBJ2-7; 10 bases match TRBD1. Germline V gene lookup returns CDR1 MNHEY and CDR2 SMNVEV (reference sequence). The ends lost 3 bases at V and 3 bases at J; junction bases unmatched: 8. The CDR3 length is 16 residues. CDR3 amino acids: CASSFSSGTGDYEQYF. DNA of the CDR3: TGTGCCAGCAGTTTCTCCTCCGGGACAGGGGACTACGAGCAGTACTTC.

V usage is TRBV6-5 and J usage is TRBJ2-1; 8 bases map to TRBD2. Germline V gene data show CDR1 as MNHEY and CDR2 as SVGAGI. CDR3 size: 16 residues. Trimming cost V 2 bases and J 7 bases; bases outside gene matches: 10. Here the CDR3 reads CASSYTRGGLINEQFF. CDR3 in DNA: TGTGCCAGCAGTTACACCCGGGGGGGCCTTATAAATGAGCAGTTCTTC.

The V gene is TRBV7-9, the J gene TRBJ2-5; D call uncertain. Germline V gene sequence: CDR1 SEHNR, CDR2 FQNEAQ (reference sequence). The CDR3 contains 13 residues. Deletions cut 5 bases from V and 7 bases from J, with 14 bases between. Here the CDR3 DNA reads TGTGCCAGCAGCGCACCAGGCCGAGCGACCCAGTACTTC. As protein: CASSAPGRATQYF.

The CDR3 sequence is CASRLAGYTGELFF. For the CDR3, the DNA is TGCGCCAGCCGACTAGCGGGATACACCGGGGAGCTGTTTTTT. The chain has TRBV4-1 and TRBJ2-2; 11 bases match TRBD2. Germline V gives CDR1 MGHRA, CDR2 YSYEKL. The CDR3 runs 14 residues. The trim removed 8 bases at V and 3 bases at J, leaving 2 bases unmatched.

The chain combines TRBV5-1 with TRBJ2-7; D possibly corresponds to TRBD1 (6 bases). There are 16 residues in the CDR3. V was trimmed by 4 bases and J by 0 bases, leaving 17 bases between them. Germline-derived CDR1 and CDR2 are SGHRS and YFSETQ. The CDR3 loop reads CASSEDSFESSYEQYF. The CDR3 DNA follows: TGCGCCAGCAGCGAGGACAGTTTTGAGAGCTCCTACGAGCAGTACTTC.

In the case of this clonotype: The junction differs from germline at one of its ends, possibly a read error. The CDR3 protein is CASGDTGSGANALTF. The DNA for the CDR3 is TGCGCCAGCGGGGATACAGGTTCTGGGGCCAACGCCCTGACTTTC. V usage is TRBV5-1 and J usage is TRBJ2-6; a weak D match, TRBD1 (5 bases). This CDR3 has 15 residues. Germline CDR1 and CDR2: SGHRS and YFSETQ.

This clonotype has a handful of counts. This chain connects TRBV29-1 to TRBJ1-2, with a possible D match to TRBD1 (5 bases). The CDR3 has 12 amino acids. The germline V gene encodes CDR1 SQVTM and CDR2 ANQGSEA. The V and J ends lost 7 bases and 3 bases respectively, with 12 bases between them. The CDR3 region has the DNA TGCAGCGGAACGACGGGGGACTATGGCTACACCTTC. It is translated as CSGTTGDYGYTF.

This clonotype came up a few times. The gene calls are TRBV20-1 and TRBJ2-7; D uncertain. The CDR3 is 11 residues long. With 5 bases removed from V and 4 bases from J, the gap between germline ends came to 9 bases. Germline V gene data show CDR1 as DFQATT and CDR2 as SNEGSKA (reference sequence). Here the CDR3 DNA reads TGCAGTGCTGAACACGATTACGAGCAGTACTTC. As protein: CSAEHDYEQYF.

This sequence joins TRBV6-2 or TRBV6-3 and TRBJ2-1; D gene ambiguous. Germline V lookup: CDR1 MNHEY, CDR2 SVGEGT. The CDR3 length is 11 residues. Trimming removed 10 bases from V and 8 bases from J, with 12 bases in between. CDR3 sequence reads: CATRRVDEQFF. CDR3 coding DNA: TGTGCCACCCGAAGGGTGGATGAGCAGTTCTTC.

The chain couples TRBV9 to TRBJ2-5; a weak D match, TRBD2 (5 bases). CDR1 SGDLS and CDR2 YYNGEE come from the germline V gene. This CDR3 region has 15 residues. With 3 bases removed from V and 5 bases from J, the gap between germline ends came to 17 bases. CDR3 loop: CASSGNWGDGETQYF. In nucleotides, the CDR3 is TGTGCCAGCAGCGGAAATTGGGGAGATGGGGAGACCCAGTACTTC.

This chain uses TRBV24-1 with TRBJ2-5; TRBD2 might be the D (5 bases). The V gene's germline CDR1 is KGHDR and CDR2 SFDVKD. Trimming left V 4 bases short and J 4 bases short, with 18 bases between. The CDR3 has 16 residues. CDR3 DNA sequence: TGTGCCACCAGTGAAGGGTCCGAGGTAGGAGGAGAGACCCAGTACTTC. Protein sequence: CATSEGSEVGGETQYF.

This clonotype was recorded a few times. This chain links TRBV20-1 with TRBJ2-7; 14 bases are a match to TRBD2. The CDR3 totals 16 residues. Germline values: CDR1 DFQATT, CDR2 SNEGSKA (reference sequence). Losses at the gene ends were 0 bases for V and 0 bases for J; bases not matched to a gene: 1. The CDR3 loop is CSAREGLAGVSYEQYF. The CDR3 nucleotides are TGCAGTGCTAGAGAGGGACTAGCGGGGGTCTCCTACGAGCAGTACTTC.

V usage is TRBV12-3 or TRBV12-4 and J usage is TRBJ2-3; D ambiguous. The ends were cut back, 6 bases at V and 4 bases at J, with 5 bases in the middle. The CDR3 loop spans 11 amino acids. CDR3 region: CASSRADTQYF. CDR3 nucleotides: TGTGCCAGCAGCCGCGCAGATACGCAGTATTTT.

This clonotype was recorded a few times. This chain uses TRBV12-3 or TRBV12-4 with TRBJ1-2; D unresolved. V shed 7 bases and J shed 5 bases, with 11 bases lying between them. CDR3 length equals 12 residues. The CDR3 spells CASTAVPYGYTF. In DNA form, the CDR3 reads TGTGCCAGCACCGCCGTCCCTTATGGCTACACCTTC.

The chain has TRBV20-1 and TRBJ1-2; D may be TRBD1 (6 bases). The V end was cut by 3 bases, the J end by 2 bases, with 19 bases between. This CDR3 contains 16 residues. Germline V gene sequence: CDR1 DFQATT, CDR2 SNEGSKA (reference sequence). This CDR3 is CSARIRTARLNYGYTF. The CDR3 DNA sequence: TGCAGTGCTAGGATCCGGACAGCGCGGCTCAACTATGGCTACACCTTC.

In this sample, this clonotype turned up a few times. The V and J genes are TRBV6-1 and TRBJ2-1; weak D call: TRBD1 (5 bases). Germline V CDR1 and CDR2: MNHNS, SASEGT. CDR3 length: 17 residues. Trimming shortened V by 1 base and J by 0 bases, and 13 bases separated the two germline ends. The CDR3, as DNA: TGTGCCAGCAGTGAAGAGACAGAGCCTTACTCCTACAATGAGCAGTTCTTC. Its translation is CASSEETEPYSYNEQFF.

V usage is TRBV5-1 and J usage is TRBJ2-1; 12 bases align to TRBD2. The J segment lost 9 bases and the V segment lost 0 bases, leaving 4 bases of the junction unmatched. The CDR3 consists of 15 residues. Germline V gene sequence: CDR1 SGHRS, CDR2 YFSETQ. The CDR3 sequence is CASSLGLAGVGEQFF. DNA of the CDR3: TGCGCCAGCAGCTTGGGACTAGCGGGAGTGGGTGAGCAGTTCTTC. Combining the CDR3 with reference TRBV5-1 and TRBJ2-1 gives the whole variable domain KAGVTQTPRYLIKTRGQQVTLSCSPISGHRSVSWYQQTPGQGLQFLFEYFSETQRNKGNFPGRFSGRQFSNSRSEMNVSTLELGDSALYLCASSLGLAGVGEQFFGPGTRLTVL.

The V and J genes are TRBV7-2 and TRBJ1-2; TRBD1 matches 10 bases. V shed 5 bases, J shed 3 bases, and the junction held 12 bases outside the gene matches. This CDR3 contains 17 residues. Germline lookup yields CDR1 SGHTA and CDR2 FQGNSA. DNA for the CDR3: TGTGCCAGCAGCCCGGGGACAGGGGCACAAGGGGACTATGGCTACACCTTC. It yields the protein CASSPGTGAQGDYGYTF.

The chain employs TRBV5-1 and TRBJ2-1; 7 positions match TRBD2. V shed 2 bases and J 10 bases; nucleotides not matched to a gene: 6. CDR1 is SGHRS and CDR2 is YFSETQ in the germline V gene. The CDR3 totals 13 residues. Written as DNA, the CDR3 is TGCGCCAGCAGCTTCCCGACTAGCTCCGAGCAGTTCTTC. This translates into CASSFPTSSEQFF.

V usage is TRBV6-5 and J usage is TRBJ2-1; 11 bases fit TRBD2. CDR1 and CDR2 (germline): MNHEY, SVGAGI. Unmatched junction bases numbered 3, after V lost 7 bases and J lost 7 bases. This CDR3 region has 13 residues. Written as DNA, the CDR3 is TGTGCCAGCACACGACTAGCGGGAAATGAGCAGTTCTTC. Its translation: CASTRLAGNEQFF.

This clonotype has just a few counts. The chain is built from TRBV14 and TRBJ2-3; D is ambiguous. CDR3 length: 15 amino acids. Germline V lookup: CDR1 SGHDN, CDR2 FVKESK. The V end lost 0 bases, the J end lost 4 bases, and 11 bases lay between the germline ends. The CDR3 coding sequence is TGTGCCAGCAGCCAAGATTCTGGGATCGCAGATACGCAGTATTTT. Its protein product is CASSQDSGIADTQYF.

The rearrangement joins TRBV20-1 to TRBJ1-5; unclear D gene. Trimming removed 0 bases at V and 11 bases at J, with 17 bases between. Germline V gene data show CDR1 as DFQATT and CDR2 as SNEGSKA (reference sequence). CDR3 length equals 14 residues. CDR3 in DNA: TGCAGTGCTAGAGATGGAACCGCGCGGTGGGCCCAGCATTTT. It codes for CSARDGTARWAQHF.

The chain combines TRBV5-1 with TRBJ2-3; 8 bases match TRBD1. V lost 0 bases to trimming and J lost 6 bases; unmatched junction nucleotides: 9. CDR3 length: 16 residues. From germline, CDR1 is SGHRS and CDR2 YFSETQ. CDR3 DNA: TGCGCCAGCAGCTTGGTCCCCGGGACAGGCCCGGATACGCAGTATTTT. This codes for CASSLVPGTGPDTQYF. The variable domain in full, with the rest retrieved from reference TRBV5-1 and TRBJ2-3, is KAGVTQTPRYLIKTRGQQVTLSCSPISGHRSVSWYQQTPGQGLQFLFEYFSETQRNKGNFPGRFSGRQFSNSRSEMNVSTLELGDSALYLCASSLVPGTGPDTQYFGPGTRLTVL.

The DNA for the CDR3 is TGTGCCAGCAGCCAAGCGTACGGGTGGCAGCGGGGTAAAAGGGAGGAGACCCAGTACTTC. Amino acids: CASSQAYGWQRGKREETQYF. The chain has TRBV4-2 and TRBJ2-7; 7 bases fit TRBD2. The DNA end is a closer match to TRBJ2-5, so the J assignment may be wrong. Germline V gives CDR1 LGHNA, CDR2 YNFKEQ. This CDR3 has 20 residues.

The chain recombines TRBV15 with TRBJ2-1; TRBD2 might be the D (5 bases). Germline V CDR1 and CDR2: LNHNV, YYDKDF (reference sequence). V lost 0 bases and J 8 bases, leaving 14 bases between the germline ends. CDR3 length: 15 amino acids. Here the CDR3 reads CATSRDNGPRDEQFF. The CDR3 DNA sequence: TGTGCCACCAGCAGAGATAACGGCCCGAGGGATGAGCAGTTCTTC.

The CDR3 DNA follows: TGCGCCAGCAGCTTGGAACTGGGTGGGGTCTATGGCTACACCTTC. Its translation: CASSLELGGVYGYTF. The V and J genes are TRBV5-1 and TRBJ1-2; D remains unclear. This CDR3 comprises 15 residues. Germline CDR1 reads SGHRS; CDR2 reads YFSETQ. V gave up 0 bases and J gave up 4 bases, with 13 bases separating them.

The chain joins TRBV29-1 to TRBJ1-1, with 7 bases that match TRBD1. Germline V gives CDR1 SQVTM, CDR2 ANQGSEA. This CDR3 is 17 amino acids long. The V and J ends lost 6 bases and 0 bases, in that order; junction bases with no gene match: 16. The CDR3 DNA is TGCAGCGTCGGTCGCCCAGGGGGTGGACATATGAACACTGAAGCTTTCTTT. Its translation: CSVGRPGGGHMNTEAFF.